The sequence of this TCR beta chain was determined in a study of T cell responses to AZD1222 COVID-19 vaccine. General study findings and limits: The sample set comprised mostly white British donors with more females, and clonal diversity was possibly underestimated. Spike-specific TCRs gained breadth and depth after people received two AZD1222 doses. In the spike-specific TCR repertoire, nearly half reportedly target unmutated variant regions.

The protocol was immunoSEQ multiplex PCR, while the TCRdb copy is restricted to in-frame clones and leaves out a portion. The table lists over 150,000 clones, approximately 87% of them singletons. This CDR3 is 15 amino acids long. V dropped 7 bases and J dropped 1 base, with 16 bases sitting between them. Germline CDR1 SGHRS, CDR2 YFSETQ. Concerning this clone itself: Its antigen remains unidentified.

Sequences were derived from peripheral blood, sampled on day 0 of MenACWY control vaccination. This rearrangement joins TRBV5-1 to TRBJ2-3, with D possibly matching TRBD1 (5 bases). This TCR was recovered from an adult in good health. CDR3 in DNA: TGCGCCAGCGGACCCCCAGGGCGCGGCACAGATACGCAGTATTTT. It yields the protein CASGPPGRGTDTQYF. The variable domain in full, with the rest retrieved from reference TRBV5-1 and TRBJ2-3, is KAGVTQTPRYLIKTRGQQVTLSCSPISGHRSVSWYQQTPGQGLQFLFEYFSETQRNKGNFPGRFSGRQFSNSRSEMNVSTLELGDSALYLCASGPPGRGTDTQYFGPGTRLTVL.